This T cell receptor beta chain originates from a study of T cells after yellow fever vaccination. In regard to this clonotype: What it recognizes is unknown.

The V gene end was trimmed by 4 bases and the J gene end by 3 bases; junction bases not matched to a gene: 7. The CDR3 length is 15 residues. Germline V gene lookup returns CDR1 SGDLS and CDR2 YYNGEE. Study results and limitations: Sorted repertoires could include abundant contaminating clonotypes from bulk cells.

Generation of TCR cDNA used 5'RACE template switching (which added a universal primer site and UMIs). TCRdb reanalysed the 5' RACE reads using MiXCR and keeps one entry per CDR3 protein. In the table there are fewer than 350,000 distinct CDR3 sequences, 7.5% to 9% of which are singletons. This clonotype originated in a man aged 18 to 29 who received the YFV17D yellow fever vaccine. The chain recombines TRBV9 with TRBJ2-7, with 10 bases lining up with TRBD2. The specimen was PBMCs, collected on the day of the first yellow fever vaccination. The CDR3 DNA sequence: TGTGCCAGCAGCCCAGGGCTAGCGGGGGTCTACGAGCAGTACTTC. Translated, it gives CASSPGLAGVYEQYF.